These 9 T cell receptor beta chains were sequenced from one sample in a study of cytomegalovirus exposure and HLA in healthy donors. The PCR used 60 Vbeta and 13 Jbeta primers. Profiling relied on immunoSEQ multiplex PCR, and the TCRdb table lists in-frame clones only, not all of them. Seen in this sample are roughly 60,000 clones; the ten most common clones hold roughly 2%. The specimen was PBMCs. The source of these receptors is a woman under 30 in good health and CMV-seronegative.

This rearrangement joins TRBV19 to TRBJ1-2, with D perhaps matching TRBD1 (5 bases). V lost 5 bases and J lost 5, with 21 bases in between. The germline V gene has CDR1 LNHDA and CDR2 SQIVND (reference sequence). CDR3 length: 16 residues. CDR3 bases: TGTGCCAGTAGTTCCGAGGGGCATGGAGGGATTTATGGCTACACCTTC. Its translation: CASSSEGHGGIYGYTF.

The chain employs TRBV4-2 and TRBJ2-7; the match to TRBD1 covers 8 bases. CDR1 is LGHNA, CDR2 YNFKEQ, per germline. The CDR3 has 14 amino acids. Germline trimming cut 3 bases from V and 1 base from J; bases unmatched to any gene: 2. In DNA form, the CDR3 reads TGTGCCAGCAGCCAGGACAGGGAATCCTACGAGCAGTACTTC. Translated, it gives CASSQDRESYEQYF.

V usage is TRBV30 and J usage is TRBJ1-1, with D tentatively TRBD1 (6 bases). Trimming shortened V by 8 bases and J by 6 bases, and 10 bases separated the two germline ends. Germline-derived CDR1 and CDR2 are GTSNPN and SVGIG (reference sequence). This CDR3 is built from 10 residues. CDR3 nucleotide sequence: TGTGCCACCAGGACAGCTGAAGCTTTCTTT. It codes for CATRTAEAFF.

The chain is built from TRBV19 and TRBJ2-7; a weak D match, TRBD1 (6 bases). Germline V lookup: CDR1 LNHDA, CDR2 SQIVND (reference sequence). The V end lost 2 bases, the J end lost 5 bases, and 13 bases lay between the germline ends. This CDR3 region has 14 residues. The CDR3 loop reads CASSISYRDNEQYF. DNA of the CDR3: TGTGCCAGTAGTATATCATACAGGGATAACGAGCAGTACTTC.

This chain joins TRBV5-1 and TRBJ1-1, with TRBD1 identical over 8 bases. The CDR3 is 14 residues long. V gave up 2 bases and J gave up 1 base; unmatched junction bases: 1. Germline V gives CDR1 SGHRS, CDR2 YFSETQ. The CDR3 sequence: CASSFTGGNTEAFF. The DNA of the CDR3 is TGCGCCAGCAGCTTTACAGGGGGGAACACTGAAGCTTTCTTT.

The CDR3 sequence is CASSWGQGRNYGYTF. Written as DNA, the CDR3 is TGCGCCAGCAGCTGGGGACAGGGGAGAAACTATGGCTACACCTTC. The chain joins TRBV5-1 to TRBJ1-2; 10 nucleotides align to TRBD1. The trim removed 3 bases at V and 2 bases at J, leaving 4 bases unmatched. CDR3 length: 15 amino acids. In germline, CDR1 is SGHRS, CDR2 YFSETQ.

V gene TRBV5-1 combines with J gene TRBJ2-5; 7 bases align to TRBD2. V dropped 0 bases and J dropped 4; count of bases not matched to a gene: 6. CDR1 is SGHRS, CDR2 YFSETQ, per germline. The CDR3 sequence is 15 residues long. CDR3 region: CASSLGLALLETQYF. Here the CDR3 DNA reads TGCGCCAGCAGCTTGGGACTAGCCCTATTAGAGACCCAGTACTTC.

This CDR3 reads CATSTGYTNEKLFF. CDR3 nucleotides: TGTGCCACCAGCACGGGGTACACTAATGAAAAACTGTTTTTT. The V gene is TRBV15, the J gene TRBJ1-4, with D hard to call. V lost 4 bases and J 2 bases, leaving 8 bases between the germline ends. Germline V gene data show CDR1 as LNHNV and CDR2 as YYDKDF (reference sequence). The CDR3 has 14 residues.

The CDR3 reads CASSLARSAGNTIYF. DNA of the CDR3: TGTGCCAGCAGCTTAGCGCGCAGCGCTGGAAACACCATATATTTT. The J gene is TRBJ1-3, the V gene TRBV7-9; D is unresolved. Trimming removed 0 bases from V and 2 bases from J, with 8 bases in between. Per the germline V gene, CDR1 is SEHNR and CDR2 is FQNEAQ (reference sequence). The CDR3 totals 15 residues.